This T cell receptor beta chain was captured in a study of blood T cell repertoires in COVID-19. Overall study context: Some COVID-19 samples were acute and others convalescent; all came from the United States, Italy and Spain.

Assay: immunoSEQ multiplex PCR; the TCRdb copy retains only in-frame clones and omits some. The repertoire holds around 220,000 clones, around 83% seen once, with roughly a tenth in the top ten. This CDR3 region has 12 residues. Trimming left V 7 bases short and J 4 bases short, with 10 bases between. The V gene's germline CDR1 is MNHNY and CDR2 SVGAGI (reference sequence). The chain recombines TRBV6-6 with TRBJ1-2; possible D gene TRBD1, 6 bases. Material for sequencing was peripheral blood. The sequence derives from a woman aged 50 to 60 with COVID-19, enrolled during active disease. CDR3 sequence reads: CASTQGSYGYTF. The CDR3 bases are TGTGCCAGCACCCAGGGGTCCTATGGCTACACCTTC.